The 24 T cell receptor beta chains given below trace back to one sample, sequenced in a study of molecular identifiers for immune sequencing clone quantification. MiXCR was run by TCRdb on the PCR reads, yielding one entry per CDR3 protein. The sample lists tens of thousands of distinct CDR3 sequences; less than 20% were seen once. The material sequenced was naive CD8+ T cells from blood, with Jurkat cell RNA spiked in. Subset specified: FACS-sorted CD8+CD4-CCR7+CD45RA+ naive T cells. Every receptor here comes from a human donor in good health. Some libraries in this study had Jurkat cell RNA spiked in.

This clonotype was found a few times. The chain employs TRBV11-2 and TRBJ2-1; TRBD1 is a possible D gene (6 bases). CDR3 length: 17 amino acids. Trimming took off 3 bases at V and 8 bases at J, with 23 bases between the two ends. CDR1 SGHAT and CDR2 FQNNGV come from the germline V gene. CDR3 sequence reads: CASSFPEQGISVHEQFF. CDR3 DNA sequence: TGTGCCAGCAGCTTCCCCGAACAGGGTATCTCCGTCCATGAGCAGTTCTTC.

This clonotype has a count of ten or more. The chain couples TRBV6-5 to TRBJ1-1, with D unclear. The CDR3 spans 14 residues. Germline lookup yields CDR1 MNHEY and CDR2 SVGAGI. V lost 6 bases and J 0 bases, leaving 11 bases between the germline ends. The CDR3 DNA is TGTGCCAGCAGCCTGACTGCCATGAACACTGAAGCTTTCTTT. Translated: CASSLTAMNTEAFF.

This clonotype was seen at least ten times. The V and J genes are TRBV7-3 and TRBJ2-1, with 11 nucleotides matching TRBD2. Germline loops: CDR1 SGHTA, CDR2 FQGTGA. V lost 8 bases and J lost 8; bases outside the gene matches: 8. The CDR3 is 14 amino acids. In nucleotides, the CDR3 is TGTGCCAGCGTAGCGGGAGGGCCATTGGATGAGCAGTTCTTC. It is translated as CASVAGGPLDEQFF.

To note about this clonotype: This clone may be a read error of a much larger clone one base away. The J gene is TRBJ1-1, the V gene TRBV4-1; D remains unclear. Germline V CDR1 and CDR2: MGHRA, YSYEKL. The CDR3 extends over 14 amino acids. In nucleotides, the CDR3 is TGCGCCATCAGCCAAGATCCAGGAGGCCCAGGAGCTTTCTTT. Residues: CAISQDPGGPGAFF.

This clonotype was counted between two and nine times. The chain combines TRBV15 with TRBJ2-7, with 7 nucleotides matching TRBD1. J gave up 3 bases and V 2 bases, and 7 bases lay outside the gene matches. From germline, CDR1 is LNHNV and CDR2 YYDKDF (reference sequence). This CDR3 comprises 15 residues. The CDR3 reads CATSRLPTGIYEQYF. The CDR3, as DNA: TGTGCCACCAGCAGACTCCCGACAGGGATCTACGAGCAGTACTTC.

This clonotype was seen at least ten times. This chain joins TRBV6-5 and TRBJ2-1; D perhaps matches TRBD2 (5 bases). The CDR3 is 13 residues long. Trimming removed 3 bases at V and 6 bases at J, with 9 bases between. Germline CDR1 MNHEY, CDR2 SVGAGI. In DNA form, the CDR3 reads TGTGCCAGCAGTTATGGGGAGAGCAATGAGCAGTTCTTC. Protein sequence: CASSYGESNEQFF.

This clonotype was recorded at least ten times. This sequence joins TRBV20-1 and TRBJ1-2; D unresolved. V lost 2 bases, J lost 0 bases, and 7 bases lay in between. The CDR3 loop spans 13 amino acids. CDR1 is DFQATT and CDR2 is SNEGSKA in the germline V gene (reference sequence). The CDR3 sequence: CSARSTANYGYTF. CDR3 bases: TGCAGTGCTAGATCAACAGCTAACTATGGCTACACCTTC.

This clonotype was found many times. The rearrangement uses TRBV14 and TRBJ2-1; 10 nucleotides agree with TRBD2. V lost 2 bases, J lost 8 bases, and 9 bases stayed unmatched. The CDR3 length is 16 residues. Germline V gives CDR1 SGHDN, CDR2 FVKESK. CDR3 amino acids: CASSQLRLAGADEQFF. The CDR3 region has the DNA TGTGCCAGCAGCCAATTAAGGCTAGCGGGAGCCGATGAGCAGTTCTTC.

The table lists this clonotype with many counts. CDR3 protein: CASSSRLGRRTDTQYF. For the CDR3, the DNA is TGTGCCAGCAGTTCCCGCTTGGGGCGACGCACAGATACGCAGTATTTT. V is TRBV12-3 or TRBV12-4 and J is TRBJ2-3, with D maybe TRBD1 (5 bases). Trimming stripped 4 bases from V and 1 base from J, with 15 bases between. The CDR3 contains 16 residues.

This clonotype has at least ten counts. The chain employs TRBV7-8 and TRBJ1-5; no definite D call. V lost 3 bases, J lost 4 bases, and 13 bases lay in between. The CDR3 totals 15 residues. Germline CDR1 is SGHVS and CDR2 is FQNEAQ. This chain's CDR3 is CASSFDTRLNQPQHF. DNA for the CDR3: TGTGCCAGCAGCTTCGACACGAGATTAAATCAGCCCCAGCATTTT. The complete variable domain, with remaining parts taken from reference TRBV7-8 and TRBJ1-5, reads GAGVSQSPRYKVAKRGQDVALRCDPISGHVSLFWYQQALGQGPEFLTYFQNEAQLDKSGLPSDRFFAERPEGSVSTLKIQRTQQEDSAVYLCASSFDTRLNQPQHFGDGTRLSIL.

On this clonotype: A single base separates this from a much larger clone, so it may be a read error. V and J are TRBV4-1 and TRBJ2-7, with no clear D. Germline assignment: CDR1 MGHRA and CDR2 YSYEKL. The CDR3 is made up of 14 amino acids. The CDR3 DNA follows: TGCGCCGGCAGCTTCCGACATGGGGCCTACGAGCAGTACTTC. Translated, it gives CAGSFRHGAYEQYF.

This clonotype was recorded many times. The CDR3 sequence is CASSLWGALNEQYF. The DNA for the CDR3 is TGTGCCAGCAGTTTATGGGGGGCTCTGAACGAGCAGTACTTC. The chain links TRBV27 to TRBJ2-7, with D perhaps being TRBD1 or TRBD2 (6 bases each). The germline V and J ends were trimmed by 1 base and 5 bases, with 12 bases remaining between them. Germline CDR1 is MNHEY and CDR2 is SMNVEV (reference sequence). This CDR3 region has 14 residues.

The chain joins TRBV5-1 to TRBJ2-7; unclear D gene. CDR3 length: 15 amino acids. Deletions cut 4 bases from V and 0 bases from J, with 14 bases between. In germline, CDR1 is SGHRS, CDR2 YFSETQ. The CDR3 reads CASSLGRLNSYEQYF. CDR3 in DNA: TGCGCCAGCAGCCTCGGTAGATTGAACTCCTACGAGCAGTACTTC.

This clonotype has ten or more counts. The chain employs TRBV4-1 and TRBJ2-2; 10 bases match TRBD2. The CDR3 is 19 residues long. Germline lookup yields CDR1 MGHRA and CDR2 YSYEKL. The V segment lost 3 bases and the J segment 3 bases; nucleotides outside the gene matches: 13. Here the CDR3 DNA reads TGCGCCAGCAGCCATAAAGGGGCTAGCGGGAGACGGGACACCGGGGAGCTGTTTTTT. This codes for CASSHKGASGRRDTGELFF.

This clonotype was seen repeatedly, ten times or more. The genes are TRBV5-6 and TRBJ2-3; possibly TRBD1 or TRBD2 for D (5 bases each). The CDR3 is made up of 19 amino acids. V was cut by 2 bases and J by 7 bases, with 29 bases left in between. Germline V lookup: CDR1 SGHDT, CDR2 YYEEEE. The CDR3 DNA reads TGTGCCAGCAGCTTAACTTTAGGTGGACTTGGGACGATTGGAAATACGCAGTATTTT. Its protein is CASSLTLGGLGTIGNTQYF.

This clonotype was counted ten times or more. The chain uses TRBV30 and TRBJ1-2; 8 nucleotides match TRBD1. Germline V gene data show CDR1 as GTSNPN and CDR2 as SVGIG (reference sequence). The CDR3 sequence is 14 residues long. V lost 4 bases, J lost 7 bases, and 11 bases stayed unmatched. The CDR3 region has the DNA TGTGCCTGGATTCCACCGGGACAGGCTTTTGGCTACACCTTC. It specifies CAWIPPGQAFGYTF.

The chain uses TRBV2 and TRBJ1-5; D call uncertain. Germline loops: CDR1 SNHLY, CDR2 FYNNEI. CDR3 length: 14 amino acids. Trimming removed 2 bases from V and 10 bases from J, with 15 bases in between. CDR3 loop: CASSERQASHPQHF. The DNA for the CDR3 is TGTGCCAGCAGTGAACGGCAGGCGAGTCATCCCCAGCATTTT.

This clonotype was counted a few times. The V and J genes are TRBV19 and TRBJ2-7; perhaps TRBD1 as D (6 bases). The CDR3 contains 14 residues. V was cut by 3 bases and J by 3 bases, with 12 bases left in between. CDR1 is LNHDA and CDR2 is SQIVND in the germline V gene (reference sequence). The chain's CDR3 is CASSIYEQGYEQYF. In DNA, the CDR3 is TGTGCCAGTAGTATTTACGAACAGGGCTACGAGCAGTACTTC.

This clonotype was observed a few times. V usage is TRBV6-6 and J usage is TRBJ1-2; D uncertain. The V and J ends lost 6 bases and 0 bases respectively, with 8 bases between them. Germline lookup yields CDR1 MNHNY and CDR2 SVGAGI (reference sequence). This CDR3 has 13 residues. The CDR3 spells CASRQQTNYGYTF. DNA of the CDR3: TGTGCCAGCAGACAGCAGACTAACTATGGCTACACCTTC.

This chain connects TRBV24-1 to TRBJ1-1; D is perhaps TRBD1 (6 bases). CDR1 is KGHDR, CDR2 SFDVKD, per germline. Trimming removed 4 bases from V and 10 bases from J, with 15 bases in between. This CDR3 is built from 13 residues. In nucleotides, the CDR3 is TGTGCCACCAGTGACCTACAGGGTCAGGCAGCTTTCTTT. Its protein is CATSDLQGQAAFF.

This clonotype was picked up many times. This rearrangement joins TRBV4-1 to TRBJ1-2; the D gene is possibly TRBD1 (5 bases). The CDR3 runs to 15 residues. The ends were cut back, 1 base at V and 1 base at J, with 10 bases in the middle. From germline, CDR1 is MGHRA and CDR2 YSYEKL. CDR3 nucleotide sequence: TGCGCCAGCAGCCAAGGACAGTTTAATAACTATGGCTACACCTTC. Translated: CASSQGQFNNYGYTF.

As for this clonotype: This sequence may be a read error, since a much larger clone differs from it by one base. Because the CDR3 is missing its conserved closing phenylalanine or tryptophan, this is likely a read error. The chain carries TRBV7-9 and TRBJ2-3; TRBD2 agrees at 11 bases. This CDR3 has 18 amino acids. Trimming removed 4 bases from V and 0 bases from J; junction bases left unmatched: 9. Looked up from germline, CDR1 is SEHNR and CDR2 is FQNEAQ (reference sequence). CDR3 loop: CASSSSIAGGPSTDTQYL. DNA of the CDR3: TGTGCCAGCAGCTCGTCGATAGCGGGAGGGCCGAGCACAGATACGCAGTATCTT.

This clonotype was counted ten times or more. CDR3 region: CASSLGVGMVGQPLHF. CDR3 nucleotides: TGTGCCAGCAGTTTAGGCGTCGGGATGGTGGGACAACCCCTCCACTTT. The V call is TRBV28, the J call TRBJ1-6; TRBD1 might be the D (6 bases). The length of the CDR3 is 16 residues. The germline CDR1 and CDR2 sequences are MDHEN and SYDVKM. V gave up 2 bases and J gave up 12 bases, with 20 bases separating them.

As concerns this clonotype: A read error may explain this, as a much larger clone is one base away. The rearrangement links TRBV28 to TRBJ2-7; tentative D call: TRBD2 (5 bases). V shed 3 bases and J shed 3 bases, with 9 bases lying between them. The germline V gene encodes CDR1 MDHEN and CDR2 SYDVKM. This CDR3 has 13 amino acids. The CDR3 protein is CASSLRTHYEQYF. The DNA of the CDR3 is TGTGCCAGCAGTTTGAGGACTCACTACGAGCAGTACTTC.